This TCR beta chain was retrieved from a study of blood T cell repertoires in COVID-19. Study-wide background: Italy, Spain and the United States were the sources of the convalescent and acute COVID-19 samples. T cells, B-cell-depleted T cells, or PBMCs provided the cDNA or gDNA that served as material.

Original methodology: How many nucleated cells were present was estimated from reference gene primer amplification. Sequencing used immunoSEQ multiplex PCR; TCRdb keeps in-frame clones, though not all of them. The D gene and trimming were derived from the DNA, and the V and J assignments and clone size from that table. The sample holds around 150,000 clones, roughly 84% seen once. Losses at the gene ends were 4 bases for V and 2 bases for J; bases not matched to a gene: 6. The CDR3 sequence is 16 residues long. Germline assignment: CDR1 LNHDA and CDR2 SQIVND (reference sequence). The sequence was obtained from a man aged 70-80 years with acute or convalescent COVID-19. Specimen: peripheral blood. The V gene is TRBV19, the J gene TRBJ2-5, with 11 bases fitting TRBD2. CDR3 region: CASSKGGTSGQETQYF. CDR3 nucleotides: TGTGCCAGTAGTAAGGGGGGGACTAGCGGTCAAGAGACCCAGTACTTC.